The rows below give T cell receptor beta chains drawn from one sample of a study of molecular identifiers for immune sequencing clone quantification. Via MiXCR, TCRdb re-called the PCR reads, giving one row per CDR3 protein. The sample records hundreds of thousands of distinct CDR3 sequences, roughly 23% being singletons. Sequencing was done on a sample of naive CD8+ T cells from blood, with Jurkat cell RNA spiked in. These receptors were obtained from a human donor in good health. Some libraries in this study had Jurkat cell RNA spiked in. CDR3s include the opening cysteine and the closing phenylalanine or tryptophan. D genes are given only for firm matches. Not all rows give a size; the values are once, few, many and, for expanded clones, a class.

TRBV7-2	TRBJ2-7	-	-	TGTGCCAGCAGCTTATGGGAACACAACTACGAGCAGTACTTC	CASSLWEHNYEQYF
TRBV30	TRBJ1-2	-	-	TGTGCCGGGAGTGTAACGGGAGGGCAGGAGTCTGACAATGGCTACACCTTC	CAGSVTGGQESDNGYTF
TRBV6-2/TRBV6-3	TRBJ2-5	few	TRBD2	TGTGCCAGCAGTCAACCGGGACTACTAGAGACCCAGTACTTC	CASSQPGLLETQYF
TRBV5-1	TRBJ2-1	-	-	TGCGCCAGCAGCTTGTGGGAGGGGGGTCTGGAGAATGAGCAGTTCTTC	CASSLWEGGLENEQFF
TRBV7-9	TRBJ1-2	-	-	TGTGCCAGCAGCCAACAGCCGGCGGTATTCTATGGCTACACCTTC	CASSQQPAVFYGYTF
TRBV20-1	TRBJ2-7	many	-	TGCAGTGCAAGAAGTATTTCCGGGACAAGCTCCTACGAGCAGTACTTC	CSARSISGTSSYEQYF
TRBV25-1	TRBJ2-2	many	-	TGTGCCAGCAGTGGAATCCTCTTGAACACCGGGGAGCTGTTTTTT	CASSGILLNTGELFF
TRBV16	TRBJ2-3	many	-	TGTGCCAGCAGCCAATCTTCCAGCACAGATACGCAGTATTTT	CASSQSSSTDTQYF
TRBV2	TRBJ1-5	many	TRBD1	TGTGCCAGCAGGGCATTCTTGGACAGGTCTTTTTATAGCAATCAGCCCCAGCATTTT	CASRAFLDRSFYSNQPQHF
TRBV4-1	TRBJ2-1	few	TRBD1	TGCGCCAGCAGCCAGTCGACAGGGTACGAGCAGTTCTTC	CASSQSTGYEQFF
TRBV6-2/TRBV6-3	TRBJ2-1	few	-	TGTGCCAGCAGTTATGGGGGTGAGCAGTTCTTC	CASSYGGEQFF
TRBV18	TRBJ1-1	-	-	TGTGCCAGCTCAAAACAGGGTTTCCTAATGAACACTGAAGCTTCCTTT	CASSKQGFLMNTEASF
TRBV29-1	TRBJ1-1	many	-	TGCAGCGTTGAACGGGAGATGAACACTGAAGCTTTCTTT	CSVEREMNTEAFF
TRBV9	TRBJ1-1	-	-	TGTGCCAGCAGCGTCGGGGTAATGAACACTGAAGCTTTCTTT	CASSVGVMNTEAFF
TRBV6-5	TRBJ2-3	many	TRBD2	TGTGCCAGCAGTTACTGGGCGGGGGATCCCACAGATACGCAGTATTTT	CASSYWAGDPTDTQYF
TRBV9	TRBJ1-6	-	-	TGTGCCAGCAGCGTAGACCAGGACAGACTTAATTCACCCCTCCACTTT	CASSVDQDRLNSPLHF
TRBV9	TRBJ2-7	many	-	TGTGCCAGCAGCGGGGCAGGCTCCGGCGAGCAGTACTTC	CASSGAGSGEQYF
TRBV27	TRBJ2-5	many	-	TGTGCCAGCAGTCCCGCCCGTCTCCAAGAGACCCAGTACTTC	CASSPARLQETQYF
TRBV4-1	TRBJ2-1	many	-	TGCGCCAGCAGCCAAGATCGTCAGGGTCAGATGGGGTACAATGAGCAGTTCTTC	CASSQDRQGQMGYNEQFF
TRBV5-6	TRBJ2-5	-	-	TGTGCCAGCAGCGAAGGAGGGGCGGTCCTTCAAGAGACCCAGTACTTC	CASSEGGAVLQETQYF
TRBV4-2	TRBJ1-5	-	-	TGTGCCAGCAGCCAAAATATGGGACAGCCCCAGCATTTT	CASSQNMGQPQHF
TRBV7-9	TRBJ1-1	-	TRBD1	TGTGCCAGCAGCTTCCGGGACAGGGAGAACACTGAAGCTTTCTTT	CASSFRDRENTEAFF
TRBV9	TRBJ1-1	-	-	TGTGCCGGCAGCGTAGGAAACACTGAAGCTTTCTTT	CAGSVGNTEAFF
TRBV5-3	TRBJ1-5	few	-	TGTGCCAGCAGCCTGAACAGGGCGCAACAGCCCCAGCATTTT	CASSLNRAQQPQHF
TRBV7-3	TRBJ2-1	few	TRBD2	TGTGCCAGCAGCTTAATACTAGCGGGGGCCCTGGGGGTTGAGCAGTTCTTC	CASSLILAGALGVEQFF
TRBV7-9	TRBJ2-7	-	-	TGTGCCAGCAGCTTAGCGCGGACCAAATTAGCCTCCTACGAGCAGTACTTC	CASSLARTKLASYEQYF
TRBV28	TRBJ1-5	many	-	TGTGCCAGCAGTTTAAAGTTCGTGGGAAATCAGCCCCAGCATTTT	CASSLKFVGNQPQHF